This T cell receptor (beta chain) was captured in a study of PD-1 blockade in classical Hodgkin lymphoma (dated by TCRdb to about 2020). Regarding the study in general: Nivolumab dosing was 3 mg/kg intravenously every 2 weeks, continuing until either disease progression or unacceptable toxicity. To define a peripheral blood immune signature of response to PD-1 blockade in classical Hodgkin lymphoma, the study combined TCR beta sequencing with CyTOF. Overall study outcomes, separate from this receptor: Baseline TCR diversity was reported as lower in newly diagnosed patients than in healthy donors, and lower still in relapsed/refractory patients. Trial patients achieving complete response had baseline diversity similar to newly diagnosed patients, whereas partial responders and progressors had significantly lower diversity. A significant rise by C4D1 was seen in CD4+ but not CD8+ TCR diversity (p=0.0027 vs p=0.16), with the rise being most apparent in complete responders (p=0.02). Only a single clinical trial cohort was studied, and what caused the repertoire differences, possibly disease activity or prior therapy, remained undefined. Diversity was lower in patients who began nivolumab less than 1 year after ASCT, so these patients were left out of later analyses to avoid confounding by immune reconstitution.

The CDR3 covers 14 residues, taking in both the cysteine and the phenylalanine. This entry keeps only the CDR3 DNA: 42 bases, framed from base 1. The germline V gene (reference sequence) supplies CDR1 SEHNR and CDR2 FQNEAQ. Trimmed from V: 5 bases; trimmed from J: 9 bases; junction bases lacking a gene match: 5. The Qiagen DNeasy kit was used to extract genomic DNA both from unsorted PBMCs and from the negatively selected CD4+ and CD8+ fractions. TCR beta CDR3 regions were subjected to amplification by immunoSEQ multiplex PCR with primers that anneal to V and J segments. A synthetic immune receptor repertoire was used to minimize amplification bias, and any remaining bias was removed computationally after sequencing. On the study's bioinformatics: Repertoire diversity was quantified as the Shannon entropy index using custom Python scripts. Unsorted, CD4+ and CD8+ repertoires were analyzed separately, except for combined analyses in which CD4+ and CD8+ sequences were merged in silico. A clone counted as expanded when the clone's frequency after treatment rose at least 2-fold relative to C1D1, and clones undetected at baseline were given a pseudocount of 0.5. Clones with 0 or 1 copy at C1D1 were classified as singleton clones, and clones with 2 or more copies were classified as non-singleton clones. Clones expanded in unsorted samples were annotated as CD4+, CD8+ or unknown by matching protein sequences in sorted samples from the same patient. Wilcoxon tests on paired samples were used to test diversity changes from C1D1 to C4D1. Here the immuneACCESS table is served through TCRdb, limited to in-frame sequences with V and J called. Missing clones are a known gap in these copies; in checked studies unresolved V genes cover under half, and the rest lacks a known reason. D and trimming come from the DNA, and the V and J calls and clone size come from that table. The sample includes about 30,000 clones, with 70% to 75% observed a single time. The top ten hold over 2.5% of the sample.

This clone occurred a few times. The antigen it binds to is not known. No base-level quality is on record; no much larger clone is a single base apart. This sample's time point label indicates: cycle 2 day 1 (C2D1) of nivolumab. Every trial patient had relapsed after autologous stem cell transplantation, and cohorts A, B and C differed in prior brentuximab vedotin exposure. The trial cohort comprised 56 patients with relapsed/refractory classical Hodgkin lymphoma whose best overall responses were complete response, partial response or progressive disease. Trial patients were treated with single-agent nivolumab in the multi-cohort phase II CheckMate 205 trial. An independent review committee assessed best overall response by applying the 2007 International Working Group response criteria. PBMCs from the trial were collected at three points: immediately before nivolumab initiation (C1D1), and during therapy at cycle 2 day 1 and cycle 4 day 1. After peripheral blood was drawn into 8 mL Vacutainer Cell Preparation Tubes, PBMCs were isolated by centrifugation and then cryopreserved.

The chain uses TRBV7-9 and TRBJ1-6, with 9 bases aligning to TRBD1. The input for sequencing was peripheral blood mononuclear cells (PBMCs), taken before the second cycle of nivolumab. The sequence was obtained from a human donor with classical Hodgkin lymphoma. The DNA reads as follows: TGTGCCAGCAGCGTGGGACAGGGAAGTTCACCCCTCCACTTT. It translates as CASSVGQGSSPLHF.